Presented here are 9 T cell receptor beta chains from one specimen sequenced in a study of response to subunit inactivated influenza vaccine. Each CDR3 protein is one row after TCRdb ran MiXCR on the RT-PCR reads. This sample has about 480,000 distinct CDR3 sequences, with 13% found just once. The sample here was PBMCs from blood, taken roughly 47 days after vaccination. Every receptor here comes from a man aged 50 to 59 who received an inactivated influenza vaccine.

The J gene is TRBJ1-2, the V gene TRBV10-2; no clear D gene. Germline CDR1 and CDR2: WSHSY and SAAADI. The V end lost 2 bases, the J end lost 4 bases, and 5 bases lay between the germline ends. This CDR3 region has 12 residues. The CDR3 reads CASSEAAYGYTF. The CDR3 DNA is TGCGCCAGCAGTGAGGCGGCCTATGGCTACACCTTC.

This clonotype was detected only a few times. This chain links TRBV7-2 with TRBJ2-7, with TRBD1 matching over 7 bases. Germline CDR1 is SGHTA and CDR2 is FQGNSA. This CDR3 has 16 amino acids. Trimming removed 4 bases from V and 4 bases from J; junction bases left unmatched: 13. The CDR3 reads CASSSPYRGLQYEQYF. The CDR3 DNA reads as TGTGCCAGCAGCTCGCCTTACAGGGGCCTTCAATACGAGCAGTACTTC.

The chain couples TRBV4-2 to TRBJ2-3; 9 bases are a match to TRBD2. CDR1 is LGHNA and CDR2 is YNFKEQ in the germline V gene. J gave up 2 bases and V 1 base, and 7 bases lay outside the gene matches. The CDR3 consists of 17 residues. The CDR3 loop is CASSQAVAGGLTDTQYF. The CDR3, as DNA: TGTGCCAGCAGCCAAGCGGTGGCGGGGGGGCTCACAGATACGCAGTATTTT.

This clonotype was seen more than once but under ten times. The genes are TRBV10-3 and TRBJ2-7, with TRBD2 matching 7 bases. The CDR3 consists of 12 residues. V was pared by 8 bases and J by 2 bases, with 3 bases of the junction left unmatched. Germline CDR1 is ENHRY and CDR2 is SYGVKD. CDR3 in amino acids: CAIGEGTYEQYF. CDR3 sequence (DNA): TGTGCCATCGGGGAGGGAACCTACGAGCAGTACTTC.

The chain carries TRBV12-3 or TRBV12-4 and TRBJ2-1, with D uncertain. The germline V and J ends were trimmed by 6 bases and 5 bases, with 8 bases remaining between them. CDR3 length equals 12 residues. CDR3 DNA: TGTGCCAGCAGCCCCCGGCACAATGAGCAGTTCTTC. Protein: CASSPRHNEQFF.

Note on this clonotype: A clone one base away is much larger, so this may be a read error. The chain links TRBV5-1 to TRBJ2-5; no reliable D call. The CDR3 contains 12 residues. Germline V gives CDR1 SGHRS, CDR2 YFSETQ. Trimming removed 3 bases at V and 5 bases at J, with 8 bases between. For the CDR3, the DNA is TGCGCCAGCAGCTGGGAAAAGGAGACCCAGTACTTC. Protein sequence: CASSWEKETQYF.

This chain joins TRBV5-1 and TRBJ2-5, with unresolved D. The germline gives CDR1 SGHRS, CDR2 YFSETQ. This CDR3 is built from 17 residues. V shed 4 bases and J shed 2 bases, with 21 bases lying between them. CDR3 sequence: CASSPRRSAVRQETQYF. CDR3 DNA sequence: TGCGCCAGCAGCCCACGCCGGTCGGCAGTTCGTCAAGAGACCCAGTACTTC.

This clonotype was counted ten times or more. The chain has TRBV12-3 or TRBV12-4 and TRBJ1-1; 9 bases agree with TRBD1. The ends lost 6 bases at V and 5 bases at J; junction bases unmatched: 7. The CDR3 has 14 residues. The CDR3 nucleotides read TGTGCCAGCAGCTTGGACAGGGGACGGACTGAAGCTTTCTTT. Amino acid sequence: CASSLDRGRTEAFF.

This sequence joins TRBV10-3 and TRBJ2-7; D gene unclear. The germline V gene encodes CDR1 ENHRY and CDR2 SYGVKD. This CDR3 contains 13 residues. V was shortened by 5 bases and J by 2 bases, with 10 bases between the two germline ends. CDR3 protein: CAISLAGTYEQYF. CDR3 nucleotides: TGTGCCATCAGTCTCGCAGGTACCTACGAGCAGTACTTC.